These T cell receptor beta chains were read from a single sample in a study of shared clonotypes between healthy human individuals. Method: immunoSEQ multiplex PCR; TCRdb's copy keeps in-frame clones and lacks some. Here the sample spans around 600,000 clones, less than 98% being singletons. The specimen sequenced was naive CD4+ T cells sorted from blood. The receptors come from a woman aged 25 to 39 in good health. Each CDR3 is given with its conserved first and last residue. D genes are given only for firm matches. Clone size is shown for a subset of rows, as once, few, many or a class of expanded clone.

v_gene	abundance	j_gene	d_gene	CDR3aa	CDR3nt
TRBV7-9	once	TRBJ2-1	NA	CASSLLPGMMSNEQFF	TGTGCCAGCAGCTTATTACCAGGGATGATGTCGAATGAGCAGTTCTTC
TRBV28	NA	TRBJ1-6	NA	CASSFARNSPLHF	TGTGCCAGCAGTTTCGCCCGGAATTCACCCCTCCACTTT
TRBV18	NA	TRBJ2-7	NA	CASSPRAGTSGEQYF	TGTGCCAGCTCACCACGGGCCGGGACATCCGGCGAGCAGTACTTC
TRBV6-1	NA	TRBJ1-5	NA	CASSEGSGNQPQHF	TGTGCCAGCAGTGAAGGGTCAGGGAATCAGCCCCAGCATTTT
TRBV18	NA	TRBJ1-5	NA	CASSPVQLNQPQHF	TGTGCCAGCTCACCGGTACAGTTAAATCAGCCCCAGCATTTT
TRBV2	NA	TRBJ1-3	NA	CASKEGITGNTIYF	TGTGCCAGCAAAGAAGGAATTACTGGAAACACCATATATTTT
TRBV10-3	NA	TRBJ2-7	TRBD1	CAISDGRPGTGSYEQYF	TGTGCCATCAGTGATGGGCGTCCGGGGACAGGGTCGTACGAGCAGTACTTC
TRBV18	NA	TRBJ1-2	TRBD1	CASSLLDTQGASGGYTF	TGTGCCAGCTCACTACTCGATACTCAGGGGGCTTCGGGTGGCTACACCTTC
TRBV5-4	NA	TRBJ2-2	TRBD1	CASSPGQDVGTGELFF	TGTGCCAGCAGCCCTGGACAGGACGTAGGCACCGGGGAGCTGTTTTTT
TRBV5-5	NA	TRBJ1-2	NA	CASSNPGTNYGYTF	TGTGCCAGCAGCAATCCGGGAACCAACTATGGCTACACCTTC
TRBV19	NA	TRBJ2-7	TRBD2	CASSPLAGGFEQYF	TGTGCCAGTTCCCCACTAGCGGGAGGGTTCGAGCAGTACTTC
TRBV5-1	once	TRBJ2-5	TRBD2	CASRIAGTSVGETQYF	TGCGCCAGCAGAATCGCCGGGACTAGCGTTGGGGAGACCCAGTACTTC
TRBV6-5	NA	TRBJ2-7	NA	CASSYSWVYHEQYF	TGTGCCAGCAGTTACTCGTGGGTCTACCACGAGCAGTACTTC
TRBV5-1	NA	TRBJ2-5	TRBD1	CASSLLGQANTYQETQYF	TGCGCCAGCAGCTTGTTGGGACAGGCGAATACGTACCAAGAGACCCAGTACTTC
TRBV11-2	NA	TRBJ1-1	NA	CASSLAQVTEAFF	TGTGCCAGCAGCTTAGCTCAGGTCACTGAAGCTTTCTTT
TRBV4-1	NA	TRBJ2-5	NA	CASSQEGVGWETQYF	TGCGCCAGCAGCCAAGAGGGTGTAGGGTGGGAGACCCAGTACTTC
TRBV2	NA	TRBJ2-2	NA	CASLRGTEPGELFF	TGTGCCAGCCTCCGGGGCACCGAACCAGGGGAGCTGTTTTTT
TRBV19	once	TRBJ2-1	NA	CATRNPGIDEQFF	TGTGCCACACGAAACCCAGGGATCGATGAGCAGTTCTTC
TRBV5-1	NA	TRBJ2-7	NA	CASSLGTAPYEQYF	TGCGCCAGCAGCTTGGGGACAGCACCCTACGAGCAGTACTTC
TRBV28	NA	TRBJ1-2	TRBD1	CASSPVGTALFHGYTF	TGTGCCAGCAGTCCCGTCGGGACAGCCCTATTCCATGGCTACACCTTC
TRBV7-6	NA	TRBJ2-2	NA	CASSARQALNSGELFF	TGTGCCAGCAGCGCCCGACAGGCCCTAAACTCCGGGGAGCTGTTTTTT
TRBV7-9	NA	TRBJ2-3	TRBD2	CASSHRLREQADTQYF	TGTGCCAGCAGCCACCGTTTGCGGGAGCAGGCAGATACGCAGTATTTT
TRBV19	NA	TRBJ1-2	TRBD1	CASSTGTGVWANYGYTF	TGTGCCAGTAGTACTGGGACAGGGGTATGGGCTAACTATGGCTACACCTTC
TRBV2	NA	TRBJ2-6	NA	CASSASPGANVLTF	TGTGCCAGCAGTGCGTCGCCCGGGGCCAACGTCCTGACTTTC
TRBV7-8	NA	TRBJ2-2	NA	CASSQTWRKGTGELFF	TGTGCCAGCAGCCAAACCTGGAGGAAGGGGACCGGGGAGCTGTTTTTT
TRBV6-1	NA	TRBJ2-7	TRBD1	CASTIGQATYEQYF	TGTGCCAGCACCATTGGACAGGCAACCTACGAGCAGTACTTC
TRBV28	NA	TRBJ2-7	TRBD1	CASHTGAAPYEQYF	TGTGCCAGCCATACAGGGGCCGCGCCCTACGAGCAGTACTTC
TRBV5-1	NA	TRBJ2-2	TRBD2	CASNRRLAENTGELFF	TGCGCCAGCAATAGGCGGCTAGCGGAAAACACCGGGGAGCTGTTTTTT
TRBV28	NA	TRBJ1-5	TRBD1	CASRQQGASNQPQHF	TGTGCCAGCAGACAACAGGGGGCGAGCAATCAGCCCCAGCATTTT
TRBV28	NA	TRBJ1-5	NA	CASSKRRNNQPQHF	TGTGCCAGCAGTAAAAGGCGGAACAATCAGCCCCAGCATTTT
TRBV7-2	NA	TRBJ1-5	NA	CASSRRTGNQPQHF	TGTGCCAGCAGCCGCCGGACAGGCAATCAGCCCCAGCATTTT
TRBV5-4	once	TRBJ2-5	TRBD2	CASSLGLAGEETQYF	TGTGCCAGCAGCCTGGGACTAGCGGGAGAAGAGACCCAGTACTTC